These T cell receptor beta chains were read from a single sample in a study of blood T cell repertoires in COVID-19. Produced via immunoSEQ multiplex PCR; TCRdb's table is partial and in-frame only. The table includes fewer than 350,000 clones, 90% detected once. Sequenced: peripheral blood. The source is a young woman with COVID-19, enrolled during active disease. Both conserved end residues are part of each CDR3. The D gene is left open where the match is weak. Size is stated for part of the rows, as once, few or many counts, or as a class when the clone is expanded.

CDR3 DNA	CDR3 protein	D gene	V gene	J gene	clone size
TGTGCCAGCAGCCTTGACAGGGGGGCTGAAGCTTTCTTT	CASSLDRGAEAFF	TRBD1	TRBV2	TRBJ1-1	.
TGTGCCAGCAGCGTAGAACAGGGCGAGGACACCATATATTTT	CASSVEQGEDTIYF	.	TRBV9	TRBJ1-3	.
TGTGCCAGCAGCTTAGGGGCTAGCGGACCCACAGATACGCAGTATTTT	CASSLGASGPTDTQYF	TRBD2	TRBV7-9	TRBJ2-3	.
TGTGCCAGCAGCTTAAGCTGGGACAGGGGGTACCTCAACGAGCAGTACTTC	CASSLSWDRGYLNEQYF	TRBD1	TRBV5-5	TRBJ2-7	.
TGTGCCACCAGTGATACGGACAGGGGGAACTACAATGAGCAGTTCTTC	CATSDTDRGNYNEQFF	TRBD1	TRBV24-1	TRBJ2-1	.
TGCGCCAGCAGCTCCCGGACAAGGGCGGCCGCGAGCTCCTACAATGAGCAGTTCTTC	CASSSRTRAAASSYNEQFF	.	TRBV5-1	TRBJ2-1	.
TGTGCCAGCAGTTGGGAGAAAGACACAGATACGCAGTATTTT	CASSWEKDTDTQYF	.	TRBV28	TRBJ2-3	once
TGCGCCAGCGGTAGGACAGGGGGTGACTATGGCTACACCTTC	CASGRTGGDYGYTF	TRBD1	TRBV5-1	TRBJ1-2	.
TGTGCCAGCAGCACGGACAGGGGGTATCAGCCCCAGCATTTT	CASSTDRGYQPQHF	TRBD1	TRBV6-5	TRBJ1-5	.
TGTGCCTGGAGTGTACTCGCTTATAGAAACACCGGGGAGCTGTTTTTT	CAWSVLAYRNTGELFF	.	TRBV30	TRBJ2-2	.
TGCGCCAGCAGCCAAGTCCAAGCGGGAGACTACGAGCAGTACTTC	CASSQVQAGDYEQYF	TRBD2	TRBV4-1	TRBJ2-7	.
TGCGCCAGCAGCCAGGCCGGGACTAGTAAGACAGATACGCAGTATTTT	CASSQAGTSKTDTQYF	TRBD2	TRBV4-3	TRBJ2-3	once
TGTGCCAGCAGTTACTCCCGGAGCAATCAGCCCCAGCATTTT	CASSYSRSNQPQHF	.	TRBV6-6	TRBJ1-5	.
TGTGCCAGCAGTCCCGGGACTAGCTCGTTAGAGACCCAGTACTTC	CASSPGTSSLETQYF	TRBD2	TRBV28	TRBJ2-5	.
TGTGCCAGCAGCCCTACCACGGTGAGCTACAATGAGCAGTTCTTC	CASSPTTVSYNEQFF	.	TRBV4-2	TRBJ2-1	once
TGCGCCAGCACTCTCGGACAGGGAAAAAACATTCAGTACTTC	CASTLGQGKNIQYF	TRBD1	TRBV5-1	TRBJ2-4	.
TGCGCCAGCAGCTTGGACTCCCGATCTAATTCACCCCTCCACTTT	CASSLDSRSNSPLHF	.	TRBV5-1	TRBJ1-6	.
TGTGCCAGCCAACAGGGGGCTAACTATGGCTACACCTTC	CASQQGANYGYTF	TRBD1	TRBV6-5	TRBJ1-2	.
TGTGCCAGCTCACCGGGACTAGCGGCTTACAATGAGCAGTTCTTC	CASSPGLAAYNEQFF	TRBD2	TRBV18	TRBJ2-1	.
TGCGCCAGCAGCCAAGATCGGGCGGGAGGGCCTTGGAATGAGCAGTTCTTC	CASSQDRAGGPWNEQFF	TRBD2	TRBV4-3	TRBJ2-1	.
TGTGCCACCAGTGACCGATACGACAGGGGGAACAATGAGCAGTTCTTC	CATSDRYDRGNNEQFF	TRBD1	TRBV24-1	TRBJ2-1	.
TGTGCCAGCAGACGGACACCTTATAGCAATCAGCCCCAGCATTTT	CASRRTPYSNQPQHF	.	TRBV28	TRBJ1-5	.
TGTGCCAGCAGTCTCGGACAGGGAGCCTACGAGCAGTACTTC	CASSLGQGAYEQYF	TRBD1	TRBV6-5	TRBJ2-7	.
TGTGCCAGTAGTATGGGGGGGCGAGTCTCCGAGCAGTACTTC	CASSMGGRVSEQYF	.	TRBV19	TRBJ2-7	few
TGTGCCTGGAGTGTACGGGTTTGGGGAGCCGGGGAGCTGTTTTTT	CAWSVRVWGAGELFF	.	TRBV30	TRBJ2-2	.
TGTGCCAGCAGCGCCCCGCTAGCGAACGTTTACGAGCAGTACTTC	CASSAPLANVYEQYF	.	TRBV27	TRBJ2-7	.
TGTGCCACCGCTGACAGGAGCTATGGCTACACCTTC	CATADRSYGYTF	.	TRBV24-1	TRBJ1-2	.
TGTGCCAGCAAGGCGGCTAGCGGTCCCACCGGGGAGCTGTTTTTT	CASKAASGPTGELFF	TRBD2	TRBV6-5	TRBJ2-2	.
TGTGCCAGCAGTTTAGTTTATTCCAAAAACATTCAGTACTTC	CASSLVYSKNIQYF	.	TRBV28	TRBJ2-4	.
TGTGCCAGCAGTGAGACCGGGACAGAAGCTTTCTTT	CASSETGTEAFF	.	TRBV28	TRBJ1-1	.
TGTGCCAGCTCAAATCGCGGGGACACCATATATTTT	CASSNRGDTIYF	.	TRBV18	TRBJ1-3	.
TGTGCCTCGGGACTAGCGGCCTCCTACGAGCAGTACTTC	CASGLAASYEQYF	TRBD2	TRBV6-5	TRBJ2-7	.
TGCAGCGTTCAAGACACGTCCGGGACAGGGCGAGGCTACACCTTC	CSVQDTSGTGRGYTF	TRBD1	TRBV29-1	TRBJ1-2	.
TGTGCCAGCTCACCTAGGACAGGCTACGAGCAGTACTTC	CASSPRTGYEQYF	TRBD1	TRBV18	TRBJ2-7	.
TGTGCCAGCAGCCACCGACAGGGACTGCGGGAAAAACTGTTTTTT	CASSHRQGLREKLFF	TRBD1	TRBV3-1/TRBV3-2	TRBJ1-4	.
TGTGCCAGCAGCAACAGGGGGAACTACGAGCAGTACTTC	CASSNRGNYEQYF	TRBD1	TRBV6-5	TRBJ2-7	.
TGCGCCAGCAGTCCCGGACAGTCCTCCACAGATACGCAGTATTTT	CASSPGQSSTDTQYF	.	TRBV5-1	TRBJ2-3	.
TGTGCCAGCAGTTTGGACAGGGGCCAGCCCCAGCATTTT	CASSLDRGQPQHF	TRBD1	TRBV27	TRBJ1-5	.
TGTGCCAGCAGCCCAACAACTAGCGGGAGAATAGATACGCAGTATTTT	CASSPTTSGRIDTQYF	TRBD2	TRBV7-8	TRBJ2-3	.
TGTGCCTGGGGGAGGACAGGGAACACTGAAGCTTTCTTT	CAWGRTGNTEAFF	TRBD1	TRBV30	TRBJ1-1	.
TGTGCCACCAGCAGAGATATATCAGGGAGGGGAAACACCATATATTTT	CATSRDISGRGNTIYF	.	TRBV15	TRBJ1-3	once
TGTGCCAGCAGTTACTCAAATCTTGACACAGTCTTGGAGCAGTACTTC	CASSYSNLDTVLEQYF	.	TRBV6-5	TRBJ2-7	.
TGCAGCTTTCCAGGGGCGTCCTACAATGAGCAGTTCTTC	CSFPGASYNEQFF	.	TRBV29-1	TRBJ2-1	.
TGTGCCACCAGTGCAACTGGCTCCTACAATGAGCAGTTCTTC	CATSATGSYNEQFF	.	TRBV24-1	TRBJ2-1	.
TGTGCCAGCACCCGAGGGTGGGGTGACGAGCAGTACTTC	CASTRGWGDEQYF	.	TRBV7-9	TRBJ2-7	.
TGCAGCGTTGCATTCGGGACAGGGGGTAGGGGGAATGAGCAGTTCTTC	CSVAFGTGGRGNEQFF	TRBD1	TRBV29-1	TRBJ2-1	.
TGTGCCAGCAGTTCGCCTGGGACAAACTATGGCTACACCTTC	CASSSPGTNYGYTF	.	TRBV6-5	TRBJ1-2	.
TGTGCCAGTACCTCAACCCCAGGGGGGATAAACTATGGCTACACCTTC	CASTSTPGGINYGYTF	TRBD1	TRBV19	TRBJ1-2	.
TGTGCCACCAGTGACCCGGGACAGGGGAGGGATACGCAGTATTTT	CATSDPGQGRDTQYF	TRBD1	TRBV24-1	TRBJ2-3	.
TGCGCCAGCAACCCGGGACTAGCGGGAGTAACCGGGGAGCTGTTTTTT	CASNPGLAGVTGELFF	TRBD2	TRBV10-2	TRBJ2-2	.
TGCAGCGTTGAGACGGGAGTAAAGACCCAGTACTTC	CSVETGVKTQYF	.	TRBV29-1	TRBJ2-5	.
TGTGCCAGTAGCGGGAGGCCCGGAGAGACCCAGTACTTC	CASSGRPGETQYF	TRBD2	TRBV2	TRBJ2-5	.
TGTGCCAGCAGCCAACAGGGAAGTGGCTACACCTTC	CASSQQGSGYTF	.	TRBV7-2	TRBJ1-2	.
TGTGCCAGCAGCCGGGAGGGCCCCTACGAGCAGTACTTC	CASSREGPYEQYF	TRBD2	TRBV7-8	TRBJ2-7	.
TGTGCCAGCAGTCCCCCGCCGGGAGGTGGGGAGCAGTTCTTC	CASSPPPGGGEQFF	TRBD2	TRBV28	TRBJ2-1	once